This T cell receptor beta chain was sequenced in a study of shared clonotypes between healthy human individuals. The data were produced by immunoSEQ multiplex PCR, yet TCRdb's version contains in-frame clones alone and is incomplete. The table includes around 600,000 clones, about 95% detected once. As defined, naive CD8 cells were CD45RO-negative and positively selected for CCR7, with terminally differentiated effector memory CD45RA+ cells excluded. The clonotype comes from a woman in her 30s in good health. Sequences were obtained from naive CD8+ T cells sorted from blood.

CDR3 protein: CASSLWAEETQYF. CDR3 DNA: TGTGCCAGCAGCTTGTGGGCAGAAGAGACCCAGTACTTC. The chain recombines TRBV5-4 with TRBJ2-5; no definite D call. CDR1 and CDR2 (germline): SGHNT, YYREEE (reference sequence). The CDR3 has 13 residues. V lost 1 base, J lost 3 bases, and 7 bases lay in between.